Below, 21 T cell receptor beta chains from the same sample are listed, as sequenced in a study of blood T cell repertoires in COVID-19. Assay used: immunoSEQ multiplex PCR; TCRdb lists only in-frame clones, some missing. The profile shows around 200,000 clones, approximately 86% of them singletons. Sequencing was done on a sample of peripheral blood. These receptors all come from a woman of 80 years or more with acute or convalescent COVID-19.

The chain links TRBV7-2 to TRBJ2-3, with TRBD2 identical over 8 bases. J lost 1 base, V lost 5 bases, and 8 bases had no gene match. In germline, CDR1 is SGHTA, CDR2 FQGNSA. CDR3 size: 16 residues. In nucleotides, the CDR3 is TGTGCCAGCAGCCCTCGCCCGGGGGGGGGCACAGATACGCAGTATTTT. Its translation: CASSPRPGGGTDTQYF.

The genes are TRBV3-1 (or the pseudogene TRBV3-2) and TRBJ1-2; D uncertain. V was cut by 4 bases and J by 8 bases, with 11 bases left in between. The CDR3 is 12 residues long. Germline CDR1 reads LGHDT; CDR2 reads YNNKEL (reference sequence). In nucleotides, the CDR3 is TGTGCCAGCAGCCCGCCGACGGGGGGCTACACCTTC. It yields the protein CASSPPTGGYTF.

The CDR3 reads CASSQYSGLAGANTGELFF. Here the CDR3 DNA reads TGTGCCAGCAGCCAATATTCCGGCTTGGCAGGGGCAAACACCGGGGAGCTGTTTTTT. This rearrangement joins TRBV16 to TRBJ2-2; D perhaps matches TRBD1 (6 bases). The CDR3 has 19 residues. Germline CDR1 KGHSY, CDR2 FQNENV. V was cut by 1 base and J by 2 bases, with 20 bases left in between. Using reference TRBV16 and TRBJ2-2 for the parts outside the CDR3, the full variable domain is GEEVAQTPKHLVRGEGQKAKLYCAPIKGHSYVFWYQQVLKNEFKFLISFQNENVFDETGMPKERFSAKCLPNSPCSLEIQATKLEDSAVYFCASSQYSGLAGANTGELFFGEGSRLTVL.

This chain links TRBV21-1 with TRBJ2-7; TRBD2 is the table's D call and was not checked against the DNA. TRBV21-1 is recorded as a pseudogene. CDR3 length: 18 amino acids. CDR3 DNA: TGTGCCAGCAGCAAAGTCTACTGGGAGGGGCCCCCAAGGGGAGAGCAGTACTTC. Its protein is CASSKVYWEGPPRGEQYF.

This clone was counted a few times. The V gene is TRBV5-4, the J gene TRBJ1-4; TRBD1 aligns across 9 bases. CDR1 is SGHNT, CDR2 YYREEE, per germline (reference sequence). The CDR3 sequence is 15 residues long. With V trimmed by 1 base and J by 5 bases, 3 bases remained unmatched. CDR3 in DNA: TGTGCCAGCAGCTTGCCCGGACAGGGGAATGAAAAACTGTTTTTT. This sequence encodes CASSLPGQGNEKLFF.

The chain employs TRBV19 and TRBJ1-6; 9 bases map to TRBD1. Germline V gene sequence: CDR1 LNHDA, CDR2 SQIVND (reference sequence). J lost 7 bases, V lost 6 bases, and 4 bases had no gene match. This CDR3 is 14 amino acids long. This CDR3 reads CASRGQGENSPLHF. The CDR3 DNA follows: TGTGCCAGTAGGGGACAGGGAGAGAATTCACCCCTCCACTTT.

About this clone itself: Other DNA sequences in this sample translate to the same CDR3. V is TRBV2 and J is TRBJ1-5, with D possibly TRBD1 on 5 matching bases. This CDR3 contains 14 residues. Germline lookup yields CDR1 SNHLY and CDR2 FYNNEI. The V end lost 6 bases, the J end lost 2 bases, and 11 bases lay between the germline ends. The CDR3 here is CASSSRVGNQPQHF. Written as DNA, the CDR3 is TGTGCCAGCAGCTCCAGGGTTGGCAATCAGCCCCAGCATTTT.

This clone appeared once. The V call is TRBV6-5, the J call TRBJ2-4; a weak D match, TRBD1 (5 bases). The CDR3 runs to 11 residues. V dropped 6 bases and J dropped 15 bases, with 15 bases sitting between them. Per germline, CDR1 MNHEY and CDR2 SVGAGI. The DNA of the CDR3 is TGTGCCAGCAGGTTGGACGGTGGGGCGTACTTC. Translated: CASRLDGGAYF.

J is TRBJ2-5 and V is TRBV14, with 8 bases aligning to TRBD1. The J segment lost 0 bases and the V segment lost 3 bases, leaving 6 bases of the junction unmatched. Germline V gene lookup returns CDR1 SGHDN and CDR2 FVKESK. CDR3 length: 16 amino acids. DNA for the CDR3: TGTGCCAGCAGCCAGACAGGGGCGCGGTACCAAGAGACCCAGTACTTC. This codes for CASSQTGARYQETQYF.

J is TRBJ2-7 and V is TRBV19; 11 bases agree with TRBD1. Per germline, CDR1 LNHDA and CDR2 SQIVND (reference sequence). There are 16 residues in the CDR3. J lost 2 bases, V lost 5 bases, and 8 bases had no gene match. The CDR3 reads CASSPTSGQGAYEQYF. The CDR3 DNA is TGTGCCAGTAGTCCGACCTCGGGACAGGGGGCCTACGAGCAGTACTTC.

This chain links TRBV19 with TRBJ1-1; a possible D gene is TRBD1 (6 bases). CDR1 is LNHDA and CDR2 is SQIVND in the germline V gene (reference sequence). CDR3 size: 14 residues. Trimming took off 6 bases at V and 5 bases at J, with 16 bases between the two ends. In DNA, the CDR3 is TGTGCCAGTAGCGTACGCAGGGGAGAAACTGAAGCTTTCTTT. Its protein is CASSVRRGETEAFF.

This sequence joins TRBV7-9 and TRBJ2-1; TRBD1 aligns across 10 bases. V lost 5 bases, J lost 0 bases, and 4 bases stayed unmatched. Looked up from germline, CDR1 is SEHNR and CDR2 is FQNEAQ (reference sequence). The CDR3 has 16 residues. CDR3 sequence (DNA): TGTGCCAGCAGCCCCTGGACAGGGGGCTCCTACAATGAGCAGTTCTTC. Encoded protein: CASSPWTGGSYNEQFF.

The genes are TRBV2 and TRBJ1-4; no clear D gene. From germline, CDR1 is SNHLY and CDR2 FYNNEI. Trimming cost V 7 bases and J 5 bases, with 17 bases left between them. The CDR3 is made up of 15 amino acids. CDR3 residues: CASTLSEGPNEKLFF. The CDR3 coding sequence is TGTGCCAGCACTCTCTCTGAGGGTCCGAATGAAAAACTGTTTTTT.

V and J are TRBV4-2 and TRBJ2-2; D is possibly TRBD1 (5 bases). Germline V CDR1 and CDR2: LGHNA, YNFKEQ. CDR3 size: 18 residues. Trimming shortened V by 1 base and J by 6 bases, and 21 bases separated the two germline ends. CDR3 residues: CASSQGAVGHGVSGELFF. DNA of the CDR3: TGTGCCAGCAGCCAAGGGGCGGTAGGACATGGGGTCTCCGGGGAGCTGTTTTTT.

The V call is TRBV14, the J call TRBJ1-1, with unresolved D. The V gene's germline CDR1 is SGHDN and CDR2 FVKESK. Trimming removed 5 bases from V and 1 base from J, with 14 bases in between. CDR3 length equals 15 residues. In DNA form, the CDR3 reads TGTGCCAGCAGCGATATCAGACACGCGAACACTGAAGCTTTCTTT. It encodes CASSDIRHANTEAFF.

The chain combines TRBV18 with TRBJ1-2; 7 nucleotides agree with TRBD1. The J segment lost 6 bases and the V segment lost 3 bases, leaving 10 bases of the junction unmatched. The CDR3 covers 15 residues. CDR1 and CDR2 (germline): KGHSH, LQKENI. DNA of the CDR3: TGTGCCAGCTCACCGGACAGGCCTCCGTCGGATGGCTACACCTTC. This codes for CASSPDRPPSDGYTF.

This clone occurred once. The chain is built from TRBV12-3 or TRBV12-4 and TRBJ2-5; D remains ambiguous. The CDR3 has 13 residues. Deletions cut 3 bases from V and 3 bases from J, with 8 bases between. The CDR3 DNA follows: TGTGCCAGCAGTTTTCGAGAAAAAGAGACCCAGTACTTC. This gives the protein CASSFREKETQYF.

The chain has TRBV19 and TRBJ2-2; 8 nucleotides align to TRBD2. With 7 bases clipped from V and 0 bases from J, the junction kept 1 base outside the gene matches. The CDR3 is made up of 14 amino acids. CDR1 is LNHDA, CDR2 SQIVND, per germline (reference sequence). CDR3 sequence (DNA): TGTGCCAGTAAGCGGGGGCCGAACACCGGGGAGCTGTTTTTT. Its translation is CASKRGPNTGELFF.

This chain connects TRBV6-5 to TRBJ1-3; no reliable D call. Germline V lookup: CDR1 MNHEY, CDR2 SVGAGI. The ends were cut back, 4 bases at V and 0 bases at J, with 4 bases in the middle. The CDR3 is 13 amino acids. The CDR3 DNA is TGTGCCAGCAGTTGGAGCTCTGGAAACACCATATATTTT. Its protein is CASSWSSGNTIYF.

In its sample, this clone was seen once. The chain has TRBV5-4 and TRBJ2-1; 8 nucleotides match TRBD1. CDR1 SGHNT and CDR2 YYREEE come from the germline V gene (reference sequence). This CDR3 contains 15 residues. Trimming cost V 2 bases and J 8 bases; bases outside gene matches: 9. For the CDR3, the DNA is TGTGCCAGCAGCTTTATGCCGGACAGGGAACATGAGCAGTTCTTC. Amino acids: CASSFMPDREHEQFF.

The rearrangement links TRBV7-9 to TRBJ1-6; D remains unclear. Germline V gene sequence: CDR1 SEHNR, CDR2 FQNEAQ (reference sequence). This CDR3 is 13 amino acids long. V lost 3 bases, J lost 13 bases, and 13 bases lay in between. The CDR3 region is CASSLEAKRPLHF. The DNA for the CDR3 is TGTGCCAGCAGCTTGGAGGCTAAACGGCCCCTCCACTTT.